The entry below describes one T cell receptor beta chain. The antigen is not known. J gave up 5 bases and V 5 bases, and 4 bases lay outside the gene matches. There are 13 residues in the CDR3. Unique molecular identifiers featured in how the TCRbeta library was prepared. TCRdb used MiXCR to reprocess the PCR reads, holding one entry per CDR3 protein. The repertoire includes approximately 400,000 distinct CDR3 sequences, around 15% of them detected once, and approximately 28% sits in the top ten. This specimen belongs to a study of T-cell reconstitution after alpha-beta-depleted transplantation in children. General study points: In patients about two months after transplant, alpha-beta T cells reportedly arose from several hundred expanded graft clones. It was newly produced T cells that mostly accounted for T-cell counts and diversity one year after transplant. Surviving recipient cells, namely T cells and thymic progenitors, were the source of high day-60 TCRbeta diversity in some patients.

This TCR was recovered from a boy less than two years old who had a stem cell transplant for Wiskott-Aldrich syndrome, so the T cells may come from the graft donor. The chain links TRBV12-3 or TRBV12-4 to TRBJ2-5; 8 bases agree with TRBD1. The sequencing here drew on PBMCs, mostly from graft donor cells, taken 360 days after TCRalphabeta/CD19-depleted stem cell transplant. CDR3 residues: CASSAYRGETQYF. The CDR3, as DNA: TGTGCCAGCAGTGCTTACAGGGGGGAGACCCAGTACTTC.